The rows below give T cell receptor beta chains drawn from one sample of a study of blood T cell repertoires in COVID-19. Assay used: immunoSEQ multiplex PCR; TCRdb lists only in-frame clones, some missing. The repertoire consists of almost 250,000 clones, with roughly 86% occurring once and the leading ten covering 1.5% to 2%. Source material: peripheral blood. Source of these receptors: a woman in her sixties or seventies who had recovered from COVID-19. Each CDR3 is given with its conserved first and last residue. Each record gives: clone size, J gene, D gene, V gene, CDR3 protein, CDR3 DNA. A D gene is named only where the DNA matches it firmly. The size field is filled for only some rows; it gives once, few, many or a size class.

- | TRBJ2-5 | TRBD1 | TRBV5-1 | CASTLGTGGYETQYF | TGCGCCAGCACACTAGGGACAGGGGGATATGAGACCCAGTACTTC
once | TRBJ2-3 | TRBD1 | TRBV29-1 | CSVQGWQGADTQYF | TGCAGCGTTCAGGGTTGGCAGGGGGCAGATACGCAGTATTTT
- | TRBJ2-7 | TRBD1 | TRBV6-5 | CASSPGQGYYEQYF | TGTGCCAGCAGTCCGGGACAGGGTTACTACGAGCAGTACTTC
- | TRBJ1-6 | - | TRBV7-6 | CASSLLPLGGHNSPLHF | TGTGCCAGCAGCTTACTACCCCTGGGGGGTCATAATTCACCCCTCCACTTT
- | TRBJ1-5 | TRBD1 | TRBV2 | CASSKQGVYQPQHF | TGTGCCAGCAGTAAACAGGGGGTCTATCAGCCCCAGCATTTT
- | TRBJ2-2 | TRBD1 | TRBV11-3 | CASSRDRYANTGELFF | TGTGCCAGCAGCCGGGACAGATACGCGAACACCGGGGAGCTGTTTTTT
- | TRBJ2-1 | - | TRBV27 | CASYAGTPYNEQFF | TGTGCCAGCTACGCGGGCACCCCTTACAATGAGCAGTTCTTC
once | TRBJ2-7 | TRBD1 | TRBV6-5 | CASSPGTGDYEQYF | TGTGCCAGCAGCCCCGGGACAGGGGACTACGAGCAGTACTTC
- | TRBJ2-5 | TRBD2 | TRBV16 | CASSHQGTSVGTQYF | TGTGCCAGCAGCCACCAAGGGACTAGCGTGGGGACCCAGTACTTC
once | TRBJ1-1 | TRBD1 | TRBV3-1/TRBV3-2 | CASSRQGLGAFF | TGTGCCAGCAGCCGACAGGGCCTCGGAGCTTTCTTT
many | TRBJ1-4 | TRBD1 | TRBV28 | CASSSHLTGGIEKLFF | TGTGCCAGCAGTTCCCATCTGACAGGGGGCATTGAAAAACTGTTTTTT
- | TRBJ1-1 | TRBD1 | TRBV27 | CASSLSLQGAGRPTTEAFF | TGTGCCAGCAGTTTATCACTTCAGGGGGCTGGACGTCCGACCACTGAAGCTTTCTTT
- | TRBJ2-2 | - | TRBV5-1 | CASSGGDSTGELFF | TGCGCCAGCAGCGGAGGGGACAGCACCGGGGAGCTGTTTTTT
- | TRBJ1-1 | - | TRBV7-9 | CASSYLTAWTEAFF | TGTGCCAGCAGCTACCTGACAGCATGGACTGAAGCTTTCTTT
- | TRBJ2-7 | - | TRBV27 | CASSSPSPTDLHEQYF | TGTGCCAGCAGTTCGCCCTCCCCCACAGATTTACACGAGCAGTACTTC
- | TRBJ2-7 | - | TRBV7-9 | CASRPPEGHYEQYF | TGTGCCAGCAGGCCTCCAGAGGGTCACTACGAGCAGTACTTC
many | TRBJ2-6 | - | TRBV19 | CAATGSVTGGANVLTF | TGTGCCGCAACTGGCTCAGTCACGGGGGGGGCCAACGTCCTGACTTTC
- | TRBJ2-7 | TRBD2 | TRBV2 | CASSVYTGGTLGQYF | TGTGCCAGCAGTGTGTATACGGGAGGGACTCTCGGGCAGTACTTC
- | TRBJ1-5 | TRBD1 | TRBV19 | CASRGTGNNQPQHF | TGTGCCAGTAGAGGGACAGGGAACAATCAGCCCCAGCATTTT
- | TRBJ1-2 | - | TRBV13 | CASSSDSSYGYTF | TGTGCCAGCAGCTCCGACAGCAGCTATGGCTACACCTTC
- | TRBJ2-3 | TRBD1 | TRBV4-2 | CASSYDRVGTDTQYF | TGTGCCAGCAGCTACGACAGGGTTGGCACAGATACGCAGTATTTT
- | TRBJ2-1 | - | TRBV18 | CATSASGRPPKEQFF | TGTGCCACCTCCGCGAGCGGCAGGCCCCCTAAGGAGCAGTTCTTC
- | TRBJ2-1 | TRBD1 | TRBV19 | CASAGTGGRNEQFF | TGTGCCAGTGCAGGGACAGGGGGCCGCAATGAGCAGTTCTTC
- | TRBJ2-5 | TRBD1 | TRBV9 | CASSVARTGGQETQYF | TGTGCCAGCAGCGTAGCTAGGACAGGAGGCCAAGAGACCCAGTACTTC
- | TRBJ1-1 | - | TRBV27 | CASSFRSMNTEAFF | TGTGCCAGCAGTTTCAGAAGTATGAACACTGAAGCTTTCTTT
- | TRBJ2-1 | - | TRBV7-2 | CASPKPSLAMAAEQFF | TGTGCCAGCCCGAAGCCATCCCTAGCAATGGCGGCTGAGCAGTTCTTC
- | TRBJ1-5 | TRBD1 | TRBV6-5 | CASSYSGQGLGQPQHF | TGTGCCAGCAGTTACTCGGGACAGGGGTTAGGTCAGCCCCAGCATTTT